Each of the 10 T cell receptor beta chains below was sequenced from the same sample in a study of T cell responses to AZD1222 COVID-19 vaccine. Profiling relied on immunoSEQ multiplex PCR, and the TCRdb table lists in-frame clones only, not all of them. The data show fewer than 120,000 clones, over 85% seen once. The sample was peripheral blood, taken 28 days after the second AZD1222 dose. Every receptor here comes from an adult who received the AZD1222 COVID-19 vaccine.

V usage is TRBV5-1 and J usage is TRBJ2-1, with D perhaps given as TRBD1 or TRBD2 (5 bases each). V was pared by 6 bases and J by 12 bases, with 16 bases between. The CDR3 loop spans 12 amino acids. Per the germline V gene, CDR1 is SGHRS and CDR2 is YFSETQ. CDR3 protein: CASTSEGTGQFF. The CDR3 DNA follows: TGCGCCAGCACTAGTGAGGGGACGGGGCAGTTCTTC.

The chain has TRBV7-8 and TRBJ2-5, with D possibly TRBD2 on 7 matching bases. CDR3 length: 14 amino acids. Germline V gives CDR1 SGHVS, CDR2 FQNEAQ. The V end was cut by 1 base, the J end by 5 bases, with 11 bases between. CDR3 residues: CASSLDGGRETQYF. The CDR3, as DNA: TGTGCCAGCAGCTTAGACGGGGGGCGGGAGACCCAGTACTTC.

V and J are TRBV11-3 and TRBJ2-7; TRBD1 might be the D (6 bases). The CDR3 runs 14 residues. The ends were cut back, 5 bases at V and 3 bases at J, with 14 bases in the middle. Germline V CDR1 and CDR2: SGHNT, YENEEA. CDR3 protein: CASSPSGTNYEQYF. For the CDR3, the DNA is TGTGCCAGCAGCCCATCCGGGACAAACTACGAGCAGTACTTC.

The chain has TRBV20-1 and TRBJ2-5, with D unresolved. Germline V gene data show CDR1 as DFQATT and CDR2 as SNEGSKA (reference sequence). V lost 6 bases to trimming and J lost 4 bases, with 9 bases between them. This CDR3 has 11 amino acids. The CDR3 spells CSARQLETQYF. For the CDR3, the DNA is TGCAGTGCAAGGCAGCTAGAGACCCAGTACTTC.

Here the CDR3 reads CASSLEGSSYNEQFF. The CDR3 coding sequence is TGTGCCAGCAGCTTGGAGGGGAGCTCCTACAATGAGCAGTTCTTC. The chain links TRBV7-9 to TRBJ2-1; D possibly corresponds to TRBD2 (6 bases). The germline gives CDR1 SEHNR, CDR2 FQNEAQ (reference sequence). This CDR3 is built from 15 residues. With 3 bases removed from V and 0 bases from J, the gap between germline ends came to 9 bases.

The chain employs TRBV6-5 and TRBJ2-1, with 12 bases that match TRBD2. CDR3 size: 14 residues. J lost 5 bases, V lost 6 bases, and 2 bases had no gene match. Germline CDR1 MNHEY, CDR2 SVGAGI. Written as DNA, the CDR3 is TGTGCCAGCAGACTAGCGGGGGGAAACAATGAGCAGTTCTTC. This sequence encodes CASRLAGGNNEQFF.

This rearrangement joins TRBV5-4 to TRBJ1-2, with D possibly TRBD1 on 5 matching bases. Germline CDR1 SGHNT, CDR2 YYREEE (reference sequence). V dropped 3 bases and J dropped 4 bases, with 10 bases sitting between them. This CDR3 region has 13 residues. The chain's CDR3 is CASSSDRAYGYTF. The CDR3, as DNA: TGTGCCAGCAGCTCCGACAGAGCCTATGGCTACACCTTC.

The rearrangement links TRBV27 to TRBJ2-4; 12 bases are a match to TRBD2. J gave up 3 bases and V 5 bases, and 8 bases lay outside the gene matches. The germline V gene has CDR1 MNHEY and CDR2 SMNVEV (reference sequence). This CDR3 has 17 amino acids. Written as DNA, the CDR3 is TGTGCCAGCAGTCTCCTCACTAGCGGGGGGATCAAAAACATTCAGTACTTC. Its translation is CASSLLTSGGIKNIQYF.

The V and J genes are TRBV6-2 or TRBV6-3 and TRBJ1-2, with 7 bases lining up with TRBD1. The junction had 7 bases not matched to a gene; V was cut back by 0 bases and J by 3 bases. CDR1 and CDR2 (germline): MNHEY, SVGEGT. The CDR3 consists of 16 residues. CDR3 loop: CASSYSVYRGHYGYTF. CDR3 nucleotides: TGTGCCAGCAGTTACTCCGTTTACAGGGGACACTATGGCTACACCTTC.

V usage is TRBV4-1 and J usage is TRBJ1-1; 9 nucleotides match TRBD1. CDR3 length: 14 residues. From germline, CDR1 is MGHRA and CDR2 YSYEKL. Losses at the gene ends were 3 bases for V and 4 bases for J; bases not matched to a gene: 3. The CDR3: CASSQVTGGTEAFF. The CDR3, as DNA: TGCGCCAGCAGCCAGGTGACAGGGGGCACTGAAGCTTTCTTT.